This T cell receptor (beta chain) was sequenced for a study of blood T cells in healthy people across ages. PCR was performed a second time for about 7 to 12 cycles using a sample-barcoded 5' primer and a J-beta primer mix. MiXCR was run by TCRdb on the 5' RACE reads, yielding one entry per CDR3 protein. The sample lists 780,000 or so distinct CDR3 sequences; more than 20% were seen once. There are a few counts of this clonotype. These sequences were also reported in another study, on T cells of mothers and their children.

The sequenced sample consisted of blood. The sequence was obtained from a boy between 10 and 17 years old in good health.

The CDR3 spells CASSSRDRNTEAFF. The CDR3 region has the DNA TGTGCCAGCAGCTCAAGGGATAGGAACACTGAAGCTTTCTTT. V usage is TRBV7-9 and J usage is TRBJ1-1; no clear D gene. The CDR3 length is 14 residues. Germline assignment: CDR1 SEHNR and CDR2 FQNEAQ (reference sequence). Trimming took off 4 bases at V and 1 base at J, with 10 bases between the two ends.